A selection of T cell receptor beta chains follows, all from one sample in a study of CD8 T cells in Susac syndrome. TCRdb itself ran the immunoSEQ multiplex PCR reads through MiXCR, one entry per CDR3 protein. The data contain some 180,000 distinct CDR3 sequences, about 95% of them seen just once; the ten biggest clones take up about 0.1%. The material sequenced was CD4+ T cells from PBMCs. These TCRs come from a human donor in good health. The CDR3 runs from the conserved cysteine through the conserved F or W. A D gene is named only where the DNA matches it firmly. Rows may omit the clone size; those that give it use once, few, many or a size class.

clone_size | d_call | j_call | v_call | cdr3_nt | cdr3_aa
- | - | TRBJ2-7 | TRBV30 | TGTGCCTGGATTCGAAAGGCAGGGTGGTACGAGCAGTACTTC | CAWIRKAGWYEQYF
- | TRBD1 | TRBJ1-1 | TRBV27 | TGTGCCAGCAGTTTATCCCCAGGGGGCTTCACTGAAGCTTTCTTT | CASSLSPGGFTEAFF
- | - | TRBJ1-5 | TRBV19 | TGTGCCAGTAGTCCATCGACAGGACCGTTAACATCCCAGCCCCAGCATTTT | CASSPSTGPLTSQPQHF
- | TRBD1 | TRBJ1-1 | TRBV30 | TGTGCCTTTAGACAGGGAGTGAGCACTGAAGCTTTCTTT | CAFRQGVSTEAFF
- | TRBD1 | TRBJ2-5 | TRBV2 | TGTGCCAGCTACTCTCGGGGACAGATACAAGAGACCCAGTACTTC | CASYSRGQIQETQYF
- | - | TRBJ2-2 | TRBV20-1 | TGCAGTGCTAGAGATGCCAAGAACACCGGGGAGCTGTTTTTT | CSARDAKNTGELFF
once | - | TRBJ1-2 | TRBV5-4 | TGTGCCAGCAGCTTGGGGGAGAACTATGGCTACACCTTC | CASSLGENYGYTF
- | TRBD2 | TRBJ2-7 | TRBV28 | TGTGCCAGCAGTTTCAGCGGGGTGCACCACTTC | CASSFSGVHHF
- | - | TRBJ1-1 | TRBV12-3/TRBV12-4 | TGTGCCAGCAGTTTTTTCTTGAACACTGAAGCTTTCTTT | CASSFFLNTEAFF
- | TRBD1 | TRBJ2-1 | TRBV9 | TGTGCCAGCAGCGTAGCCCCGGGACAGATAAATGAGCAGTTCTTC | CASSVAPGQINEQFF
- | TRBD2 | TRBJ2-1 | TRBV15 | TGTGCCACCAGCAGAGGACTAGCGGGAGGAAGATGGAACAATGAGCAGTTCTTC | CATSRGLAGGRWNNEQFF
once | - | TRBJ2-5 | TRBV20-1 | TGCAGTGCTAGAGGGGTCGGGGAGACCCAGTACTTC | CSARGVGETQYF
- | TRBD2 | TRBJ2-3 | TRBV7-3 | TGTGCCAGCAGCCTGACTAGCGGGACCACAGATACGCAGTATTTT | CASSLTSGTTDTQYF
- | - | TRBJ1-1 | TRBV20-1 | TGCAGTGCTACCGACAACCTCATCGGCGCTGAAGCTTTCTTT | CSATDNLIGAEAFF
- | TRBD2 | TRBJ2-1 | TRBV2 | TGTGCCAGCAGGCCTAGCGGGAGAGGAGATGAGCAGTTCTTC | CASRPSGRGDEQFF
once | - | TRBJ2-1 | TRBV29-1 | TGCAGCGTGATCGACAGGGAGGGAAATGAGCAGTTCTTC | CSVIDREGNEQFF
- | TRBD2 | TRBJ2-1 | TRBV29-1 | TGCAGCGCGACTAGCGGGAGTTCGAAGTTCTTC | CSATSGSSKFF
- | - | TRBJ2-2 | TRBV20-1 | TGCAGTGCCCGGGACTACACCGGGGAGCTGTTTTTT | CSARDYTGELFF
- | TRBD2 | TRBJ2-1 | TRBV20-1 | TGCAGTGCTCCCGGGACTAGTTGGGTCAATGAGCAGTTCTTC | CSAPGTSWVNEQFF
- | - | TRBJ2-2 | TRBV12-3/TRBV12-4 | TGTGCCAGCGGGGACCCAAACACCGGGGAGCTGTTTTTT | CASGDPNTGELFF
once | TRBD1 | TRBJ2-1 | TRBV7-9 | TGTGCCAGCAGCCCCCGGGACAGGGGGATTGATGAGCAGTTCTTC | CASSPRDRGIDEQFF
- | - | TRBJ2-1 | TRBV29-1 | TGCAGCGTTGAGGCGGGCTCCGCCTACAATGAGCAGTTCTTC | CSVEAGSAYNEQFF
- | TRBD1 | TRBJ2-7 | TRBV12-3/TRBV12-4 | TGTGCCAGCAGTTGGGACAGGGTAAAGGAGCAGTACTTC | CASSWDRVKEQYF
- | - | TRBJ1-5 | TRBV6-2/TRBV6-3 | TGTGCCAGCAGTTACTCCAGGACACAAATCTATAGCAATCAGCCCCAGCATTTT | CASSYSRTQIYSNQPQHF
- | - | TRBJ1-5 | TRBV4-3 | TGCGCCAGCAGCCAAGAAAGGGACCAGCCCCAGCATTTT | CASSQERDQPQHF
- | - | TRBJ2-1 | TRBV9 | TGTGCCAGCAGCGTAGAAAGCCAACACAATGAGCAGTTCTTC | CASSVESQHNEQFF
- | TRBD2 | TRBJ2-1 | TRBV3-1 | TGTGCCAGCAGCCCGACTAGCGGGAGGGCAAAAGCGTATGAGCAGTTCTTC | CASSPTSGRAKAYEQFF
- | TRBD2 | TRBJ2-1 | TRBV18 | TGTGCCAGCTCACGAGCTGACGGTCCGGGGACTAGAATCTTCTTC | CASSRADGPGTRIFF
- | - | TRBJ2-3 | TRBV20-1 | TGCAGTGCTAGAGCTGGAGGGGGGACGCAGTATTTT | CSARAGGGTQYF
- | TRBD2 | TRBJ2-3 | TRBV20-1 | TGCAGTGCCTCGAGTGGGCTAGCGGGCTTCACAGATACGCAGTATTTT | CSASSGLAGFTDTQYF
once | - | TRBJ2-7 | TRBV20-1 | TGCAGTGCTAGAGATAACTACGAGCAGTACTTC | CSARDNYEQYF
once | TRBD1 | TRBJ1-4 | TRBV4-3 | TGCGCCAGCAGCCAAGCTCCGGGACAGGGCCCCTTT | CASSQAPGQGPF
- | TRBD1 | TRBJ2-7 | TRBV27 | TGTGCCAGCACGACAACGGGGACAGGCGGATACGAGCAGTACTTC | CASTTTGTGGYEQYF
- | - | TRBJ2-7 | TRBV7-9 | TGTGCCAGCAGCTTTCACCGACGCAACTCCTACGAGCAGTACTTC | CASSFHRRNSYEQYF
- | TRBD1 | TRBJ2-1 | TRBV29-1 | TGCAGCGACGGACAGGGCTACAATGAGCAGTTCTTC | CSDGQGYNEQFF
- | TRBD1 | TRBJ2-3 | TRBV20-1 | TGCAGTGCTCCGAGCCAGGGGGCCTCAGATACGCAGTATTTT | CSAPSQGASDTQYF
once | - | TRBJ1-1 | TRBV1 | TGCACCAGCAGCCAAGACGACACTGAAGCTTTCTTT | CTSSQDDTEAFF
- | TRBD1 | TRBJ2-4 | TRBV27 | TGTGCCAGCAGCCAAGGGACAGCACAGTACTTC | CASSQGTAQYF
once | - | TRBJ2-7 | TRBV29-1 | TGCAGCGTTGTTTCGTGGCAGACGTCCGGCGAGCAGTACTTC | CSVVSWQTSGEQYF
- | TRBD2 | TRBJ2-7 | TRBV7-8 | TGTGCCAGCAGCTTCGGGACGGGACTAGCGGTTTCCTACGAGCAGTACTTC | CASSFGTGLAVSYEQYF
- | - | TRBJ2-7 | TRBV15 | TGTGCCACCAGCAGACTCGAGGATTTCCGCTACGAGCAGTACTTC | CATSRLEDFRYEQYF
- | TRBD1 | TRBJ2-1 | TRBV28 | TGTGCCAGCGGGGACAGGGCGACGTACAATGAGCAGTTCTTC | CASGDRATYNEQFF
- | - | TRBJ2-1 | TRBV30 | TGTGCCTGGAGTGTACTCTACAATGAGCAGTTCTTC | CAWSVLYNEQFF